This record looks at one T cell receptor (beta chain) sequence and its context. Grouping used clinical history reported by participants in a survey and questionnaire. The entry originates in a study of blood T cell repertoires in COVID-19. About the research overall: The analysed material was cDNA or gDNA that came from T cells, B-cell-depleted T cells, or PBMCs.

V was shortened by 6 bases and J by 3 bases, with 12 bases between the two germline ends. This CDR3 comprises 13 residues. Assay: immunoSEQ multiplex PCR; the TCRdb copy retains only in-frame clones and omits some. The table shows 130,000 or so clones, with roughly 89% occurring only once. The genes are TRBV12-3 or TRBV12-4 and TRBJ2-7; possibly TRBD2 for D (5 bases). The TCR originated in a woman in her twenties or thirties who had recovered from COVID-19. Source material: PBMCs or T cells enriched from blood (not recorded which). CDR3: CASRAGRYYEQYF. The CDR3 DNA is TGTGCCAGCAGGGCGGGCCGATACTACGAGCAGTACTTC.